This T cell receptor (beta chain) emerged from a study of blood T cell repertoires in COVID-19. Study background: There were acute and convalescent COVID-19 samples, and they came from the United States, Italy and Spain. In each case, the material was cDNA or gDNA derived from T cells, B-cell-depleted T cells, or PBMCs.

This clone was counted only a few times. Per the authors' pipeline: Reference gene primer amplification gave nucleated cell count estimates. Produced via immunoSEQ multiplex PCR; TCRdb's table is partial and in-frame only. That table gives V, J and clone size, and the DNA gave D and trimming. The sample holds 150,000 to 200,000 clones, 89% seen once. V lost 6 bases and J lost 2; bases outside the gene matches: 4. CDR1 and CDR2 (germline): KGHSH, LQKENI. This CDR3 comprises 14 residues. Sequenced material: peripheral blood. This clonotype was obtained from a man in his forties with acute or convalescent COVID-19. V gene TRBV18 combines with J gene TRBJ1-1, with 9 bases matching TRBD1. The CDR3 here is CASSLGQGNTEAFF. CDR3 sequence (DNA): TGTGCCAGCTCTCTGGGACAGGGTAACACTGAAGCTTTCTTT.